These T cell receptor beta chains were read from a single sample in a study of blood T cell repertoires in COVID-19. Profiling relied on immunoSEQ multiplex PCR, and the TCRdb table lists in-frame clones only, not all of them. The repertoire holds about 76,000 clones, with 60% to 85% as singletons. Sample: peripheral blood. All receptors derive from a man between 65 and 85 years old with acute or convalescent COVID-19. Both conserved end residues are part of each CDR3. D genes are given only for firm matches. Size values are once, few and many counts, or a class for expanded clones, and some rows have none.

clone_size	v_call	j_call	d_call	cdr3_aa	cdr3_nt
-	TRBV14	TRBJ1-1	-	CASSPGHGSHRNTEAFF	TGTGCCAGCAGCCCGGGACATGGGTCGCATCGGAACACTGAAGCTTTCTTT
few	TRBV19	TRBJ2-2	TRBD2	CASSIWLAGGRYNTGELFF	TGTGCCAGTAGTATATGGCTAGCGGGAGGGCGTTATAACACCGGGGAGCTGTTTTTT
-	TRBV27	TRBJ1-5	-	CASSLGGAHQPQHF	TGTGCCAGCAGTTTGGGGGGGGCCCATCAGCCCCAGCATTTT
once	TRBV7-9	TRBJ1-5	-	CASSSASGGNQPQHF	TGTGCCAGCAGCTCCGCGTCAGGGGGCAATCAGCCCCAGCATTTT
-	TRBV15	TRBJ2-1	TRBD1	CATRVIATGGFNEQFF	TGTGCCACCAGAGTGATAGCCACAGGGGGTTTCAATGAGCAGTTCTTC
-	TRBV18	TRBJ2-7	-	CASSLYRDLTYEQYF	TGTGCCAGCTCACTCTACAGGGACCTAACCTACGAGCAGTACTTC
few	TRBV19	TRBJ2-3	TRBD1	CASSIGRQGIRDTQYF	TGTGCCAGTAGTATAGGAAGACAGGGGATTCGCGATACGCAGTATTTT
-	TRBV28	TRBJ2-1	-	CASSLQGSVDEQFF	TGTGCCAGCAGTTTACAGGGAAGTGTAGATGAGCAGTTCTTC
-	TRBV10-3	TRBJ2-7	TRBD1	CAIRSGQGGSYEQYF	TGTGCCATCAGGTCTGGACAGGGAGGCTCCTACGAGCAGTACTTC
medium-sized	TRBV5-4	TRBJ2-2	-	CASSFSSDYTGELFF	TGTGCCAGCAGCTTTAGTAGCGATTACACCGGGGAGCTGTTTTTT
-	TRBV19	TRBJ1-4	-	CASSVQGWAANEKLFF	TGTGCCAGTAGTGTACAGGGTTGGGCGGCTAATGAAAAACTGTTTTTT
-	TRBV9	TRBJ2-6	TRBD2	CASSVVGLACSGANVLTF	TGTGCCAGCAGCGTAGTGGGACTAGCCTGCTCTGGGGCCAACGTCCTGACTTTC
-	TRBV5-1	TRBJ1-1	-	CASSPSHLNTEAFF	TGCGCCAGCAGCCCGTCACACCTGAACACTGAAGCTTTCTTT
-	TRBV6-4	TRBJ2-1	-	CASSLEGDEQFF	TGTGCCAGCAGTCTCGAGGGTGATGAGCAGTTCTTC
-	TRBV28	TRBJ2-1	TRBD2	CACYSGRVYNEQFF	TGTGCCTGCTATAGCGGGAGGGTATACAATGAGCAGTTCTTC
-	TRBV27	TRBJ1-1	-	CASSRGDLNTEAFF	TGTGCCAGCAGTCGAGGTGATCTGAACACTGAAGCTTTCTTT
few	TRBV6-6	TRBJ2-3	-	CASSPGGQLLSTDTQYF	TGTGCCAGCAGTCCTGGTGGACAGCTCCTTAGCACAGATACGCAGTATTTT
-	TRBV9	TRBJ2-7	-	CASSSGEPYEQYF	TGTGCCAGCAGCTCGGGGGAACCCTACGAGCAGTACTTC
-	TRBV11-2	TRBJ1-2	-	CASSLDYMGTRPLF	TGTGCCAGCAGCTTAGATTACATGGGTACTAGACCCCTCTTC
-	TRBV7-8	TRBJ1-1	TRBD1	CASSLVQGATEAFF	TGTGCCAGCAGCTTAGTTCAGGGGGCCACTGAAGCTTTCTTT
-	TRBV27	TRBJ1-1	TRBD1	CASSRQGPTEAFF	TGTGCCAGCAGCAGACAGGGGCCGACTGAAGCTTTCTTT
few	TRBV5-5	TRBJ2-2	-	CASSLDGEHRGAVF	TGTGCCAGCAGCTTAGACGGCGAGCACCGGGGAGCTGTTTTT
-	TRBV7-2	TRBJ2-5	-	CASSLALWRAETQYF	TGTGCCAGCAGCTTAGCTCTGTGGAGGGCGGAGACCCAGTACTTC
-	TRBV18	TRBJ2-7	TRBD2	CASSPLAGEGFEQYF	TGTGCCAGCTCACCACTAGCGGGAGAAGGTTTCGAGCAGTACTTC
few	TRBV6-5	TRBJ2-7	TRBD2	CASGVLAGGSYEQYF	TGTGCCAGCGGGGTTCTAGCGGGGGGCTCCTACGAGCAGTACTTC
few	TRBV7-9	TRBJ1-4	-	CASSGGANEKLFF	TGTGCCAGCAGCGGAGGAGCTAATGAAAAACTGTTTTTT
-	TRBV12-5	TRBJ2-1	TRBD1	CASGSGQGSYNEQFF	TGTGCTAGTGGTTCGGGACAGGGATCCTACAATGAGCAGTTCTTC
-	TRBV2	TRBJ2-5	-	CASSEDLQETQYF	TGTGCCAGCAGTGAAGATCTCCAAGAGACCCAGTACTTC
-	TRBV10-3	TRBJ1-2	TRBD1	CAISEQGQGVYGYTF	TGTGCCATCAGTGAGCAGGGACAGGGCGTCTATGGCTACACCTTC
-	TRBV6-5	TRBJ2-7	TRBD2	CASTTSGLSYEQYF	TGTGCCAGCACGACTAGCGGGTTATCCTACGAGCAGTACTTC
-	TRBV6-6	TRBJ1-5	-	CASSYGEINQPQHF	TGTGCCAGCAGCTATGGAGAAATTAATCAGCCCCAGCATTTT
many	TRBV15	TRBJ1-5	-	CATSRGDDQPQHF	TGTGCCACCAGCCGGGGGGACGATCAGCCCCAGCATTTT
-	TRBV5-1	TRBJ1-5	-	CASSLGGLSNQPQHF	TGCGCCAGCAGCTTGGGAGGACTTTCCAATCAGCCCCAGCATTTT
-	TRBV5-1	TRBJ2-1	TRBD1	CASSGMGQTSSYNEQFF	TGCGCCAGCAGCGGGATGGGACAGACGAGCTCCTACAATGAGCAGTTCTTC
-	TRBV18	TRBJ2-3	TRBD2	CASSPPGLADGNTQYF	TGTGCCAGCTCACCACCGGGGCTAGCGGATGGCAATACGCAGTATTTT
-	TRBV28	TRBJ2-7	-	CASSLEGQVYEQYF	TGTGCCAGCAGTTTGGAGGGGCAAGTCTACGAGCAGTACTTC
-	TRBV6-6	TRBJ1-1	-	CASIRWDSEAFF	TGTGCCAGCATCCGATGGGACTCTGAAGCTTTCTTT
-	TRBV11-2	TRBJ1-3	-	CASSLALSGNTIYF	TGTGCCAGCAGCTTAGCCCTCTCTGGAAACACCATATATTTT
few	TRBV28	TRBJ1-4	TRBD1	CASIGTAFNEKLFF	TGTGCCAGCATAGGGACAGCTTTTAATGAAAAACTGTTTTTT
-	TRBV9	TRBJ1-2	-	CASSVASGASNYGYTF	TGTGCCAGCAGCGTAGCTTCAGGGGCGTCTAACTATGGCTACACCTTC
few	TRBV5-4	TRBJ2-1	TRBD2	CASSAGGTNTYNEQFF	TGTGCCAGCAGCGCCGGGGGGACTAATACCTACAATGAGCAGTTCTTC
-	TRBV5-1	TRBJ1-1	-	CASSLQGGDMNTEAFF	TGCGCCAGCAGCTTACAAGGGGGGGACATGAACACTGAAGCTTTCTTT
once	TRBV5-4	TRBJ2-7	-	CASSLEGWNSYEQYF	TGTGCCAGCAGCTTGGAGGGGTGGAACTCCTACGAGCAGTACTTC
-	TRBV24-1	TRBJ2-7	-	CATPPTSRYEQYF	TGTGCCACCCCCCCAACTAGCAGGTACGAGCAGTACTTC
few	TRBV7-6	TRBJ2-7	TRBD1	CASSSTGGPYEQYF	TGTGCCAGCAGCTCGACAGGGGGACCCTACGAGCAGTACTTC
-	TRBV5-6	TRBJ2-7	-	CASSLYEDYEQYF	TGTGCCAGCAGCTTGTATGAGGACTACGAGCAGTACTTC
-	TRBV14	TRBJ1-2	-	CASSQVGGIGYGYTF	TGTGCCAGCAGCCAAGTCGGAGGGATTGGGTATGGCTACACCTTC
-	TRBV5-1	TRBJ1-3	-	CASSFNGESSGNTIYF	TGCGCCAGCAGCTTCAACGGGGAAAGCTCTGGAAACACCATATATTTT
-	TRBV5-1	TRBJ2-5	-	CASSLMSGEQETQYF	TGCGCCAGCAGCTTGATGTCAGGGGAACAAGAGACCCAGTACTTC
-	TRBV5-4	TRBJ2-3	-	CASSTSGVGGDTQYF	TGTGCCAGCAGCACGAGCGGGGTAGGGGGAGATACGCAGTATTTT
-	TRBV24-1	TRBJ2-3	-	CATGSLQGPDTQYF	TGTGCCACCGGAAGCTTACAGGGTCCAGATACGCAGTATTTT